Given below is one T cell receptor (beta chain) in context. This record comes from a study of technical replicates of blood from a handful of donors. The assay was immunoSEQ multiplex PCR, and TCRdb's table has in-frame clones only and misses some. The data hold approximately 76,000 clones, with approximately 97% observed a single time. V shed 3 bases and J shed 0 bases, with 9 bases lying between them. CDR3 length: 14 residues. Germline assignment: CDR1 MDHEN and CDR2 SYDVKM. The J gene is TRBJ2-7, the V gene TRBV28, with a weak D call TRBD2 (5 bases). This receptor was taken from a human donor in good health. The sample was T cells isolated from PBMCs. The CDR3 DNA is TGTGCCAGCAGTTTTACGGGGAACTCCTACGAGCAGTACTTC. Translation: CASSFTGNSYEQYF.